A single sample is the source of the 18 T cell receptor beta chains below, sequenced in a study of cytomegalovirus exposure and HLA in healthy donors. Clones were sequenced by immunoSEQ multiplex PCR, and TCRdb holds only the in-frame ones, with some missing. This sample has roughly 230,000 clones, with about 90% found just once. The sequencing sample was made of PBMCs. The receptors were sampled from a woman in her twenties or thirties in good health and CMV-seronegative.

The J gene is TRBJ2-3, the V gene TRBV27; TRBD2 might be the D (6 bases). The V end lost 6 bases, the J end lost 3 bases, and 13 bases lay between the germline ends. CDR1 and CDR2 from the germline V gene are MNHEY and SMNVEV (reference sequence). The CDR3 runs to 14 residues. The CDR3 sequence is CASRDYRRTDTQYF. DNA of the CDR3: TGTGCCAGCAGGGACTACAGGAGAACAGATACGCAGTATTTT.

The V and J genes are TRBV6-1 and TRBJ2-5; 10 bases are shared with TRBD1. V trimming: 4 bases; J trimming: 4 bases; junction bases outside the gene matches: 12. The CDR3 sequence is 17 residues long. CDR1 is MNHNS and CDR2 is SASEGT in the germline V gene. As DNA, the CDR3 is TGTGCCAGCAGTGTTGGGACAGGGGCCCTTCGGCGAGAGACCCAGTACTTC. Protein: CASSVGTGALRRETQYF.

The CDR3 sequence is CASSLSLSYEQYF. The CDR3, as DNA: TGCGCCAGCAGCTTATCACTCTCCTACGAGCAGTACTTC. The chain uses TRBV5-1 and TRBJ2-7; D uncertain. Trimming stripped 2 bases from V and 0 bases from J, with 6 bases between. Per germline, CDR1 SGHRS and CDR2 YFSETQ. This CDR3 has 13 amino acids.

This clone has just a few counts. The chain combines TRBV6-5 with TRBJ2-7; 11 bases align to TRBD2. Germline lookup yields CDR1 MNHEY and CDR2 SVGAGI. Trimming at V came to 6 bases and at J to 1 base, leaving 5 bases not matched to a gene. CDR3 length: 15 residues. CDR3 coding DNA: TGTGCCAGCAGCCCACTAGCGGGAGAGTCCTACGAGCAGTACTTC. Translating gives CASSPLAGESYEQYF.

This sequence joins TRBV27 and TRBJ2-3; D unresolved. Deletions cut 5 bases from V and 0 bases from J, with 9 bases between. Germline V gene data show CDR1 as MNHEY and CDR2 as SMNVEV (reference sequence). CDR3 length: 14 amino acids. The CDR3 coding sequence is TGTGCCAGCAGTAAGCACGCCAGCACAGATACGCAGTATTTT. Its protein is CASSKHASTDTQYF.

The chain recombines TRBV6-5 with TRBJ2-7, with 11 bases that match TRBD2. The CDR3 is 14 amino acids. The trim removed 2 bases at V and 3 bases at J, leaving 0 bases unmatched. Germline CDR1 and CDR2: MNHEY and SVGAGI. The CDR3 here is CASSYGLAGYEQYF. CDR3 in DNA: TGTGCCAGCAGTTACGGACTAGCGGGCTACGAGCAGTACTTC.

The chain combines TRBV28 with TRBJ2-2; unclear D gene. Per the germline V gene, CDR1 is MDHEN and CDR2 is SYDVKM. CDR3 length equals 12 residues. V was shortened by 3 bases and J by 14 bases, with 13 bases between the two germline ends. The CDR3 is CASSFSQKGLFF. The CDR3 bases are TGTGCCAGCAGTTTTAGCCAGAAGGGCCTGTTTTTT.

V gene TRBV9 combines with J gene TRBJ2-1; D is perhaps TRBD2 (6 bases). Trimming removed 0 bases at V and 7 bases at J, with 11 bases between. This CDR3 contains 14 residues. CDR1 is SGDLS and CDR2 is YYNGEE in the germline V gene. Written as DNA, the CDR3 is TGTGCCAGCAGCGTAGACGGGAGTGTAAATGAGCAGTTCTTC. Amino acid sequence: CASSVDGSVNEQFF. Supplemented by reference TRBV9 and TRBJ2-1, the full variable domain reads DSGVTQTPKHLITATGQRVTLRCSPRSGDLSVYWYQQSLDQGLQFLIQYYNGEERAKGNILERFSAQQFPDLHSELNLSSLELGDSALYFCASSVDGSVNEQFFGPGTRLTVL.

This clone was seen just once. V usage is TRBV13 and J usage is TRBJ1-5; D call uncertain. V dropped 4 bases and J dropped 7 bases, with 8 bases sitting between them. Germline lookup yields CDR1 PRHDT and CDR2 FYEKMQ (reference sequence). This CDR3 contains 12 residues. CDR3 region: CASSSDSQPQHF. For the CDR3, the DNA is TGTGCCAGCAGCTCAGACTCACAGCCCCAGCATTTT.

V and J are TRBV9 and TRBJ2-2; a possible D gene is TRBD1 (6 bases). Germline CDR1 is SGDLS and CDR2 is YYNGEE. The CDR3 runs 15 residues. The germline V and J ends were trimmed by 0 bases and 6 bases, with 12 bases remaining between them. DNA of the CDR3: TGTGCCAGCAGCGTAGTTCAGGGGTCGGCCGGGGAGCTGTTTTTT. Translating it yields CASSVVQGSAGELFF.

The J gene is TRBJ2-7, the V gene TRBV9; 12 bases align to TRBD1. Germline-derived CDR1 and CDR2 are SGDLS and YYNGEE. V gave up 4 bases and J gave up 6 bases; unmatched junction bases: 8. This CDR3 has 15 residues. CDR3 sequence: CASSPMGQGAGEQYF. CDR3 DNA sequence: TGTGCCAGCAGCCCGATGGGACAGGGGGCGGGCGAGCAGTACTTC.

The DNA for the CDR3 is TGTGCCAGCAGCGTGACTACAGGGGCAGCGGTTACGCAGTATTTT. Translating gives CASSVTTGAAVTQYF. This chain joins TRBV9 and TRBJ2-3, with 7 positions matching TRBD1. There are 15 residues in the CDR3. Per the germline V gene, CDR1 is SGDLS and CDR2 is YYNGEE. V gave up 2 bases and J gave up 8 bases; unmatched junction bases: 11.

This chain links TRBV4-1 with TRBJ1-4; no clear D. V dropped 3 bases and J dropped 8 bases, with 19 bases sitting between them. CDR3 length: 16 amino acids. The germline V gene has CDR1 MGHRA and CDR2 YSYEKL. The CDR3 sequence is CASSHPLERVGEKLFF. The CDR3 DNA sequence: TGCGCCAGCAGCCACCCTCTTGAGAGGGTAGGAGAAAAACTGTTTTTT.

The genes are TRBV5-6 and TRBJ2-5, with TRBD1 matching over 9 bases. Looked up from germline, CDR1 is SGHDT and CDR2 is YYEEEE. V shed 0 bases, J shed 6 bases, and the junction held 6 bases outside the gene matches. The CDR3 totals 15 residues. CDR3 protein: CASSLDLTGGQTQYF. The CDR3 coding sequence is TGTGCCAGCAGCTTGGACCTCACAGGGGGCCAGACCCAGTACTTC.

The genes are TRBV7-2 and TRBJ2-7; 8 bases line up with TRBD1. This CDR3 is built from 14 residues. V was pared by 5 bases and J by 3 bases, with 6 bases of the junction left unmatched. Germline V gives CDR1 SGHTA, CDR2 FQGNSA. CDR3 nucleotide sequence: TGTGCCAGCAGCCCGGACAGGGCACGCTACGAGCAGTACTTC. As protein: CASSPDRARYEQYF. Full variable domain (rest looked up from reference TRBV7-2 and TRBJ2-7): GAGVSQSPSNKVTEKGKDVELRCDPISGHTALYWYRQSLGQGLEFLIYFQGNSAPDKSGLPSDRFSAERTGGSVSTLTIQRTQQEDSAVYLCASSPDRARYEQYFGPGTRLTVT.

J is TRBJ2-1 and V is TRBV5-1; 7 bases line up with TRBD2. The CDR3 totals 16 residues. J lost 0 bases, V lost 0 bases, and 3 bases had no gene match. Germline loops: CDR1 SGHRS, CDR2 YFSETQ. The CDR3 nucleotides are TGCGCCAGCAGCTTGGCTGGGGGGGTCTCCTACAATGAGCAGTTCTTC. This gives the protein CASSLAGGVSYNEQFF.

The chain couples TRBV19 to TRBJ2-7; D unclear. Germline assignment: CDR1 LNHDA and CDR2 SQIVND (reference sequence). CDR3 size: 13 residues. Trimming pared 1 base from V and 0 bases from J, leaving 4 bases between. The CDR3 loop is CASSIAVSYEQYF. Written as DNA, the CDR3 is TGTGCCAGTAGTATAGCGGTCTCCTACGAGCAGTACTTC.

The genes are TRBV6-1 and TRBJ1-2; D is ambiguous. CDR3 length: 10 residues. The V end lost 8 bases, the J end lost 1 base, and 2 bases lay between the germline ends. CDR1 MNHNS and CDR2 SASEGT come from the germline V gene. CDR3 region: CASHNYGYTF. CDR3 coding DNA: TGTGCCAGCCATAACTATGGCTACACCTTC.